These 7 T cell receptor beta chains were sequenced from one sample in a study of blood T cell repertoires in COVID-19. Only in-frame clones appear in the TCRdb table, and some are missing; sequencing was by immunoSEQ multiplex PCR. The table includes 70,000 or so clones, more than 70% detected once. Sequencing was done on a sample of peripheral blood. The receptors come from a man aged 45 to 65 with COVID-19, enrolled during active disease.

This chain joins TRBV5-1 and TRBJ1-4; D is possibly TRBD1 (6 bases). In germline, CDR1 is SGHRS, CDR2 YFSETQ. V was pared by 5 bases and J by 4 bases, with 15 bases between. The CDR3 loop spans 15 amino acids. This CDR3 reads CASRDSGAINEKLFF. CDR3 DNA sequence: TGCGCCAGCAGGGATTCAGGGGCGATTAATGAAAAACTGTTTTTT.

DNA of the CDR3: TGTGCCAGCTCCCAAGGACAGGGGACGACCTACGAGCAGTACTTC. It is translated as CASSQGQGTTYEQYF. The J gene is TRBJ2-7, the V gene TRBV18; TRBD1 aligns across 9 bases. Trimming at V came to 6 bases and at J to 2 bases, leaving 8 bases not matched to a gene. The CDR3 covers 15 residues. Germline CDR1 is KGHSH and CDR2 is LQKENI.

The V and J genes are TRBV30 and TRBJ2-6, with 8 bases identical to TRBD1. Germline CDR1 and CDR2: GTSNPN and SVGIG (reference sequence). The ends lost 2 bases at V and 7 bases at J; junction bases unmatched: 10. CDR3 length: 16 amino acids. The CDR3 DNA reads as TGTGCCTGGAGTAGGACAGGGCGGGCCCGAGCCAACGTCCTGACTTTC. It encodes CAWSRTGRARANVLTF.

The CDR3 DNA reads TGCAGCGTCGGGACAGGAAGGCACGAGCAGTACTTC. Translation: CSVGTGRHEQYF. The V call is TRBV29-1, the J call TRBJ2-7; 8 bases are shared with TRBD1. J gave up 5 bases and V 6 bases, and 6 bases lay outside the gene matches. Germline V gives CDR1 SQVTM, CDR2 ANQGSEA. This CDR3 has 12 residues.

The chain is built from TRBV7-2 and TRBJ2-5, with D possibly TRBD2 on 6 matching bases. CDR3 length: 15 amino acids. V shed 1 base and J shed 5 bases, with 14 bases lying between them. CDR1 and CDR2 from the germline V gene are SGHTA and FQGNSA. The CDR3 loop is CASSLEGGVSETQYF. The CDR3, as DNA: TGTGCCAGCAGCTTAGAGGGAGGCGTCTCGGAGACCCAGTACTTC.

This clone was counted ten times or more. The V and J genes are TRBV3-1 (or the pseudogene TRBV3-2) and TRBJ2-3; D is possibly TRBD2 (6 bases). The CDR3 covers 15 residues. V was trimmed by 1 base and J by 2 bases, leaving 10 bases between them. The germline gives CDR1 LGHDT, CDR2 YNNKEL (reference sequence). CDR3 region: CASSQGGMHTDTQYF. Written as DNA, the CDR3 is TGTGCCAGCAGCCAAGGCGGGATGCACACAGATACGCAGTATTTT.

This chain uses TRBV28 with TRBJ2-1; 10 bases align to TRBD2. With V trimmed by 5 bases and J by 2 bases, 3 bases remained unmatched. Germline CDR1 is MDHEN and CDR2 is SYDVKM. The CDR3 covers 15 residues. Written as DNA, the CDR3 is TGTGCCAGCAGTGGTAGCGGGAGGACCTACAATGAGCAGTTCTTC. It encodes CASSGSGRTYNEQFF.